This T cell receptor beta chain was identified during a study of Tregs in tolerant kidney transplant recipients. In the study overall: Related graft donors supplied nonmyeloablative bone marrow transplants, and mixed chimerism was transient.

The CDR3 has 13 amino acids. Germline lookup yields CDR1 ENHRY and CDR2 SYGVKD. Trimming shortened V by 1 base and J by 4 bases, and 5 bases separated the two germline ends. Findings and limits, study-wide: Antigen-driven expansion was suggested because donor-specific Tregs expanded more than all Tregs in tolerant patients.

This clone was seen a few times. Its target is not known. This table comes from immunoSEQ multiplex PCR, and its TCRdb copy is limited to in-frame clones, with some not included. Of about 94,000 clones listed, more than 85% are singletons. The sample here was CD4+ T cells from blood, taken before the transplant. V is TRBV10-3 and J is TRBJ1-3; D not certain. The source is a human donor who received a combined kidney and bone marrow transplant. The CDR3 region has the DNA TGTGCCATCAGTGAGTTTTCAGGAAACACCATATATTTT. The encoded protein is CAISEFSGNTIYF.